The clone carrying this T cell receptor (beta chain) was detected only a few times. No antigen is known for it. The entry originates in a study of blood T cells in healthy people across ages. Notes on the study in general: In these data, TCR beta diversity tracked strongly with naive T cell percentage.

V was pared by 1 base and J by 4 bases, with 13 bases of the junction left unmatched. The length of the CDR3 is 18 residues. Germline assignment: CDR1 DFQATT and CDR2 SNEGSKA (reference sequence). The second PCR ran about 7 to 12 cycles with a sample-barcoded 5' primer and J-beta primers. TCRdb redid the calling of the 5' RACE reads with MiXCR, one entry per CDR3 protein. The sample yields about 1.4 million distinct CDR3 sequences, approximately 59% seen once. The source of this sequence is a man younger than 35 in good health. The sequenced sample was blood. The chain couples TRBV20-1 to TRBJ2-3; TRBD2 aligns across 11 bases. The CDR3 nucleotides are TGCAGTGCTAGAGTGGTTATTAGGCTAGCGGGGGGCCCAGATACGCAGTATTTT. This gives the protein CSARVVIRLAGGPDTQYF.